These T cell receptor beta chains were read from a single sample in a study of cytomegalovirus exposure and HLA in healthy donors. Sequenced by immunoSEQ multiplex PCR; TCRdb stores in-frame clones only, minus some. The sample lists about 82,000 clones; around 77% were seen once. The sequenced sample was PBMCs. The receptors stem from a middle-aged man in good health and CMV-seronegative. The CDR3 runs from the conserved cysteine through the conserved F or W. D genes are given only for firm matches.

CDR3 length,V gene,D gene,CDR3 protein
17,TRBV13,NA,CASSLIQGSSGANVLTF
13,TRBV12-5,NA,CASARDSREEQYF
14,TRBV5-1,NA,CASSFTPGSTEAFF
17,TRBV5-4,TRBD1,CASSSDRERSYGDTQYF
14,TRBV6-5,NA,CASSPQANTDTQYF
15,TRBV14,TRBD1,CASSASGTGSWEQYF
14,TRBV5-5,NA,CASSSSMLVYEQYF
13,TRBV5-1,NA,CASSLTGNQPQHF
15,TRBV6-1,NA,CASSSRRGGNTEAFF
14,TRBV7-6,TRBD2,CASSGRALAHEQYF
15,TRBV5-6,NA,CASSIRERIQNIQYF
15,TRBV2,TRBD1,CASSGGDRANQPQHF
14,TRBV5-4,NA,CASSEDYVLDTQYF
16,TRBV7-9,TRBD2,CSSSRGLAGGLYEQYF
14,TRBV5-6,NA,CASSLGLPANEQYF
13,TRBV10-3,NA,CATTRGSNQPQHF
14,TRBV2,TRBD2,CASSEGGGDNEQFF
16,TRBV12-5,TRBD2,CASGLITTSGSDTQYF
16,TRBV5-1,NA,CASSPTRRSGTGELFF
15,TRBV7-2,TRBD1,CASSTAPTGGNEQFF
15,TRBV5-1,TRBD1,CAGSLGTGDTYEQYF
13,TRBV9,NA,CASTAGGTDTQYF
14,TRBV7-2,NA,CASSMRGSNSPLHF
15,TRBV13,NA,CASSGYRAVNQKLFF
12,TRBV5-1,NA,CASSPGGETQYF
16,TRBV6-5,TRBD1,CASSSGPKTGDYGYTF
16,TRBV18,TRBD1,CASSRPGQGSYNEQFF
14,TRBV7-9,NA,CASSFFGGNEKLFF
15,TRBV5-1,TRBD1,CASSLWDRGTDTQYF
17,TRBV5-1,TRBD1,CASSLGADRVSYNEQFF
14,TRBV6-6,NA,CASKRAGGIETQYF
13,TRBV19,TRBD1,CASSRDRNYEQYF
15,TRBV6-5,NA,CASSYVRGPNQPQHF
15,TRBV5-1,TRBD2,CASSSGLAYQETQYF
11,TRBV29-1,NA,CSARNTGELFF
17,TRBV5-1,TRBD1,CASSLGGTGRRTETQYF
17,TRBV5-1,TRBD2,CASSKPGLAGGPYEQYF
15,TRBV19,TRBD1,CASSIARGFSYEQYF
14,TRBV4-1,TRBD1,CASSDRDRDYEQYF
13,TRBV4-1,NA,CASSQGGGQPQHF
14,TRBV5-1,TRBD1,CASSNRGDTGELFF
20,TRBV7-8,TRBD2,CASSLAETGLVPLAKNIQYF
13,TRBV5-1,NA,CASRGLETYEQYF
17,TRBV4-2,TRBD2,CASSLSTSGGAAETQYF
12,TRBV28,NA,CASSLSGYEQYF
14,TRBV5-1,NA,CASSQDTSTDTQYF
16,TRBV5-1,NA,CASSLEPREGTGELFF
14,TRBV25-1,NA,CASSERPGIEKLFF
14,TRBV19,NA,CASSIGTGNQPQHF
15,TRBV30,TRBD1,CAWTNGGQGDEALHF
15,TRBV5-4,TRBD1,CASRTRQGSSNEQFF
15,TRBV19,TRBD1,CASSQGAVRGNEQFF
19,TRBV5-5,TRBD1,CASRQRPGTGDSGANVLTF